This is a list of T cell receptor beta chains from one sample in a study of early T cells in non-severe SARS-CoV-2 infection. TCRdb reprocessed the 5' RACE reads with MiXCR, giving one entry per CDR3 protein. The sample has some 81,000 distinct CDR3 sequences; around 9.9% are singletons. Material: whole blood. These receptors all stem from an adult who was a healthcare worker with PCR-confirmed SARS-CoV-2 infection or an uninfected control (not recorded which). Both conserved end residues are part of each CDR3. The order of the fields is clone size, D gene, J gene, CDR3 length, V gene, CDR3 protein, CDR3 DNA. D genes are given only for firm matches. Size values are once, few and many counts, or a class for expanded clones, and some rows have none.

many TRBD2 TRBJ2-3 14 TRBV5-1 CASSDSGRGDTQYF TGCGCCAGCAGCGATAGCGGGAGGGGAGATACGCAGTATTTT
. TRBD1 TRBJ2-7 16 TRBV15 CATSRVLTGASYEQYF TGTGCCACCAGCAGAGTATTGACAGGGGCCTCCTACGAGCAGTACTTC
many . TRBJ2-1 14 TRBV5-1 CASNPLGEGNEQFF TGCGCCAGCAACCCCCTGGGAGAAGGGAATGAGCAGTTCTTC
few . TRBJ1-4 14 TRBV9 CASSVGGTGEKLFF TGTGCCAGCAGCGTAGGCGGGACGGGTGAAAAACTGTTTTTT
many . TRBJ2-7 12 TRBV6-5 CASRRTTGEQYF TGTGCCAGCAGACGAACCACGGGCGAGCAGTACTTC
. . TRBJ2-7 12 TRBV7-6 CASSAATYEQYF TGTGCCAGCAGCGCTGCTACCTACGAGCAGTACTTC
many TRBD2 TRBJ2-1 19 TRBV30 CAWYTTLAGARGTYNEQFF TGTGCCTGGTATACTACACTAGCGGGGGCACGTGGAACCTACAATGAGCAGTTCTTC
few TRBD1 TRBJ1-5 18 TRBV27 CASSLAATGPNSNQPQHF TGTGCCAGCAGTTTAGCCGCGACAGGGCCGAATAGCAATCAGCCCCAGCATTTT
many TRBD1 TRBJ2-7 15 TRBV25-1 CASSEWGQGTREQYF TGTGCCAGCAGTGAATGGGGACAGGGGACCCGCGAGCAGTACTTC
many TRBD1 TRBJ1-2 14 TRBV28 CASNGQGRNYGYTF TGTGCCAGCAACGGACAGGGGCGGAACTATGGCTACACCTTC
many . TRBJ1-5 13 TRBV10-3 CATQTGSNQPQHF TGTGCCACCCAGACAGGAAGCAATCAGCCCCAGCATTTT
many . TRBJ2-1 17 TRBV20-1 CSARAGERSWTYNEQFF TGCAGTGCTAGAGCGGGGGAGCGGAGCTGGACCTACAATGAGCAGTTCTTC
many TRBD2 TRBJ2-2 17 TRBV20-1 CSARDLTGLVGTGELFF TGCAGTGCTAGAGACCTTACCGGACTAGTCGGAACCGGGGAGCTGTTTTTT
many TRBD2 TRBJ2-7 15 TRBV10-2 CASSGGLAGAYEQYF TGCGCCAGCAGCGGCGGACTAGCGGGAGCCTACGAGCAGTACTTC
. . TRBJ2-7 11 TRBV3-1 CASSRRDEQYF TGTGCCAGCAGCCGAAGAGACGAGCAGTACTTC
many TRBD1 TRBJ1-1 16 TRBV11-2 CASSLLRGRKSTEAFF TGTGCCAGCAGCTTGCTCAGGGGGCGGAAGTCCACTGAAGCTTTCTTT
many . TRBJ2-7 15 TRBV30 CAWRSTGAAGYEQYF TGTGCCTGGCGCTCGACAGGGGCAGCGGGGTACGAGCAGTACTTC
many . TRBJ2-7 15 TRBV27 CASSLAGGPSYEQYF TGTGCCAGCAGTTTAGCAGGGGGGCCTTCCTACGAGCAGTACTTC
few . TRBJ1-2 14 TRBV10-2 CASSQGRLNYGYTF TGCGCCAGCAGCCAGGGGCGTCTTAACTATGGCTACACCTTC
. TRBD2 TRBJ2-7 14 TRBV9 CASSASGTSYEQYF TGTGCCAGCAGCGCGAGCGGGACCTCCTACGAGCAGTACTTC
many . TRBJ1-2 10 TRBV2 CASRLYGYTF TGTGCCAGCAGGCTTTATGGCTACACCTTC
few . TRBJ2-1 11 TRBV12-3/TRBV12-4 CASSISIEQFF TGTGCCAGCAGTATAAGTATTGAGCAGTTCTTC
many TRBD1 TRBJ1-1 14 TRBV4-2 CASSQSGRDREAFF TGTGCCAGCAGCCAAAGCGGGAGGGACAGGGAAGCTTTCTTT
. TRBD1 TRBJ2-7 15 TRBV18 CASSPWGQGTYEQYF TGTGCCAGCTCACCCTGGGGACAGGGGACCTACGAGCAGTACTTC
. . TRBJ2-7 16 TRBV11-2 CASSSLGLILSYEQYF TGTGCCAGCAGCTCCCTAGGGCTTATCCTCTCCTACGAGCAGTACTTC
. . TRBJ2-3 13 TRBV28 CASSFGLSDTQYF TGTGCCAGCAGTTTTGGCCTCTCAGATACGCAGTATTTT
. . TRBJ1-2 14 TRBV4-1 CASSQEGGDYGYTF TGCGCCAGCAGCCAAGAAGGGGGGGACTATGGCTACACCTTC
many . TRBJ1-5 13 TRBV27 CASSLNGNQPQHF TGTGCCAGCAGTCTAAACGGCAATCAGCCCCAGCATTTT
. TRBD1 TRBJ1-4 14 TRBV10-3 CAISESGQGEKLFF TGTGCCATCAGTGAGTCGGGACAGGGGGAAAAACTGTTTTTT
medium-sized . TRBJ1-5 13 TRBV28 CASSLWTDQPQHF TGTGCCAGCAGTCTCTGGACCGATCAGCCCCAGCATTTT
. . TRBJ2-4 15 TRBV19 CASSLTRGRKNIQYF TGTGCCAGTAGTCTCACGCGGGGTAGGAAAAACATTCAGTACTTC
many . TRBJ1-5 15 TRBV27 CASSSTGYSNQPQHF TGTGCCAGCAGTTCGACAGGCTATAGCAATCAGCCCCAGCATTTT
medium-sized . TRBJ2-1 15 TRBV5-4 CASSLEGAGWDEQFF TGTGCCAGCAGCTTGGAAGGGGCAGGGTGGGATGAGCAGTTCTTC
. TRBD2 TRBJ2-3 16 TRBV5-4 CASSLRGLAGSDTQYF TGTGCCAGCAGCTTACGGGGGCTAGCGGGAAGCGATACGCAGTATTTT
. . TRBJ1-1 15 TRBV12-3/TRBV12-4 CASSLLGAVNTEAFF TGTGCCAGCAGCTTACTGGGGGCAGTGAACACTGAAGCTTTCTTT
many . TRBJ2-7 12 TRBV2 CASSVTPYEQYF TGTGCCAGCAGTGTTACACCGTACGAGCAGTACTTC
many . TRBJ2-7 13 TRBV29-1 CSVVAASSYEQYF TGCAGCGTTGTGGCTGCGAGCTCCTACGAGCAGTACTTC
many . TRBJ2-7 14 TRBV5-4 CASSLGSPANLQYF TGTGCCAGCAGCTTGGGCAGCCCCGCTAATTTGCAGTACTTC
many TRBD2 TRBJ2-2 20 TRBV11-2 CASSSLRLAGPILLTGELFF TGTGCCAGCAGCAGTCTGCGACTAGCGGGGCCGATCTTGTTGACCGGGGAGCTGTTTTTT